The clone carrying this TCR beta chain showed up just a few times. Its target is not known. The CDR3 loop spans 10 amino acids. V was cut by 0 bases and J by 10 bases, with 6 bases left in between. The germline gives CDR1 SQVTM, CDR2 ANQGSEA. This record belongs to a study of cytomegalovirus exposure and HLA in healthy donors. Study-wide results and caveats: Common viral pathogens seemed to be connected with several of the most significant clusters, according to a later analysis.

Amplification used 60 Vbeta primers and 13 Jbeta primers. Sequencing was performed with immunoSEQ multiplex PCR; in TCRdb, only in-frame clones are kept and a portion is missing. Counted here are roughly 150,000 clones, about four fifths occurring once; the ten biggest clones make up over 1.2%. Sequencing input: PBMCs. The sequence came from a girl under 18 in good health and CMV-seropositive. The chain uses TRBV29-1 and TRBJ1-1; D ambiguous. Written as DNA, the CDR3 is TGCAGCGTTGAAGATAGTCGAGCTTTCTTT. Translating it yields CSVEDSRAFF.